This T cell receptor (beta chain) is drawn from a study of vaccination and CD4 T cells after COVID-19. Study details: Sampling that followed vaccination took place a median about 70 days after dose two, within a range of 14 to 241.

V lost 6 bases to trimming and J lost 4 bases; unmatched junction nucleotides: 2. Germline CDR1 and CDR2: MNHNS and SASEGT. The CDR3 extends over 13 amino acids. Treatment indicated: approximately 11-day PBMC culture with coronavirus spike peptide pools or control peptides (ViraFEST assay). Researchers reported culturing around 2 million PBMCs per well with 10 IU/ml IL-2 and around 9.4 ug/ml peptide pools. As concerns this clonotype: Its cognate antigen is unknown.

Whole-study results and caveats: 304 of 307 vaccine-specific clones from convalescent patients were spike mono-reactive. Median SARS-CoV-2-reactive clonotype numbers rose nonsignificantly, about 21 to 38.

The Oncomine TCR Beta short-read assay generated sequence data from the DNA of cultured CD4+ T cells. Using its own MiXCR run on the PCR reads, TCRdb lists one record per CDR3 protein. Among more than 9,000 distinct CDR3 sequences listed, 38% were seen once. This receptor was identified in a human donor with COVID-19. The sample taken for sequencing was cultured CD4+ T cells from blood. V gene TRBV6-1 combines with J gene TRBJ1-5; 8 bases line up with TRBD1. The chain's CDR3 is CASRGQANQPQHF. CDR3 bases: TGTGCCAGCAGGGGACAGGCGAATCAGCCCCAGCATTTT.